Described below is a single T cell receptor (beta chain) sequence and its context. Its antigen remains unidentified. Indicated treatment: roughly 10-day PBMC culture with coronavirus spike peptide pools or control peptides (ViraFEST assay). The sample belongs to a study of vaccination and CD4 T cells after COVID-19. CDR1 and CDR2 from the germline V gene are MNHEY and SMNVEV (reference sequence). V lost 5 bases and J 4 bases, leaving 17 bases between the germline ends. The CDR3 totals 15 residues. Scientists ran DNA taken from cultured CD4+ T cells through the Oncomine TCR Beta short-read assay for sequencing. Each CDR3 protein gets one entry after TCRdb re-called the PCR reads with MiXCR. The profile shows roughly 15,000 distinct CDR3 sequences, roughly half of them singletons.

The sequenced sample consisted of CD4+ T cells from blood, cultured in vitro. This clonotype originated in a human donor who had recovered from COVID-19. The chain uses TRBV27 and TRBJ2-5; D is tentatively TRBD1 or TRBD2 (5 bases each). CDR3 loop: CASSPPGRVGETQYF. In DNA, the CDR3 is TGTGCCAGCAGTCCCCCGGGACGGGTTGGAGAGACCCAGTACTTC.